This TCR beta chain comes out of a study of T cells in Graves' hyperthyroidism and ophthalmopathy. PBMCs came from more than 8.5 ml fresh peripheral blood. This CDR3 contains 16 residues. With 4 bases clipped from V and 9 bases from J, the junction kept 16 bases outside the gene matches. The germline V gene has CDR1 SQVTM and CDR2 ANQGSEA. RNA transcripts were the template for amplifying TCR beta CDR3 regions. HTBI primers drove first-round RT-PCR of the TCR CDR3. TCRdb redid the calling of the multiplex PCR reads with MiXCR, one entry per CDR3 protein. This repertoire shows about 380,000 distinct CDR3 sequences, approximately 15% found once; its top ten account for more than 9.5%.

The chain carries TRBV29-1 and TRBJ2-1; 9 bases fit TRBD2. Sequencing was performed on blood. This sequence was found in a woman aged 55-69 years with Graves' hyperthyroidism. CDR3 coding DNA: TGCAGCGTTGCCCCAACTTTGGGTCCAGCGGGAGGTGAGCAGTTCTTC. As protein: CSVAPTLGPAGGEQFF.